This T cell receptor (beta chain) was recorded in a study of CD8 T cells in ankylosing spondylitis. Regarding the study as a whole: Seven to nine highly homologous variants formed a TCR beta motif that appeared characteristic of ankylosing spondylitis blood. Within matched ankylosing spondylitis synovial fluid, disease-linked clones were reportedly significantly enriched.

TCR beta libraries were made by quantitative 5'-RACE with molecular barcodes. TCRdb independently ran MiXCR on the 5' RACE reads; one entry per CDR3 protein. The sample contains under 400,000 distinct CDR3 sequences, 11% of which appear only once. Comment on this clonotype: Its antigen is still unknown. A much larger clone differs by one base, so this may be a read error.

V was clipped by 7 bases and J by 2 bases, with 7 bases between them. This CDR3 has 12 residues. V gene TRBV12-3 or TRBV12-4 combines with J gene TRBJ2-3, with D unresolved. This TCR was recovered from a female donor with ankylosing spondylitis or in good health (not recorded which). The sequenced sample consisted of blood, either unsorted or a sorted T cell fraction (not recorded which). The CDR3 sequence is CASKLITDTQYF. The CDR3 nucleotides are TGTGCCAGCAAATTGATCACAGATACGCAGTATTTT.